This TCR beta chain derives from a study of blood T cells in healthy people across ages (dated by TCRdb to about 2015). For the wider study: In model experiments, roughly one uniquely barcoded TCR beta cDNA molecule per two T cells was captured by template switching. To track age-related changes in TCR beta repertoire diversity, the study relied on deep sequencing normalized with unique cDNA molecular identifiers. Donors of different ages were randomly distributed across sequencing lanes to avoid experimental bias. The study analyzed two additional independent replicas of 1 million unique cDNA reads from the same blood draw for two donors, one aged 18 to 30 and one aged 80 or older. The donors were divided into four age groups: young (average approximately 17 years), middle-aged (about 39), aged (about 60) and long-lived (roughly 82). Overall study results and their limits: Bulk unsorted PBMC profiling prevented conclusive comparison of naive and antigen-experienced compartments. As age increased, observed TCR beta diversity per million T cells dropped in a roughly linear way, and a significant reduction was already evident by age about 40. Because donor CMV infection status was unknown, age-related changes in expanded clonotypes were potentially confounded. The percentage of naive T cells measured by flow cytometry correlated strongly with observed TCR beta diversity. Compared with the aged group, more naive CD4+ T cells, fewer expanded clones and increased TCR diversity were shown by the long-lived group, suggesting age selection. Total diversity estimates from one million sequenced T cells were considered lower bounds and underestimates.

The CDR3 has 13 amino acids, counting the end cysteine and phenylalanine. Only CDR3 DNA is held: 39 bases, read in frame from base 1. CDR1 DFQATT and CDR2 SNEGSKA were looked up in the germline V gene (reference sequence). V is clipped by 0 bases and J by 12 bases, and the sequence between their germline boundaries is 15 bases long. Library method: 5' RACE. Sequenced using an Illumina HiSeq 2500. The second PCR ran for about 7 to 11 cycles and used a J-beta primer mix along with a sample-barcoded 5' primer. A unique molecular identifier was introduced onto each TCR beta cDNA molecule by a template-switch 5' adaptor carrying 12 random nucleotides. Each sample yielded at least 2.5 million CDR3-containing paired-end reads. First-strand cDNA synthesis was performed from all RNA using the Mint cDNA synthesis kit, with priming by a TRBC-specific oligonucleotide. After uracil-DNA glycosylase treatment, a first 18-cycle PCR used universal primers M1SS and BC2_uni_R on all cDNA. Per the source publication's procedure: Normalization of each sample was performed by random selection of 1 million high-quality reads, each carrying a distinct molecular identifier. Reads sharing molecular identifiers were discarded rather than binned into consensus sequences. MiTCR, set to a Q25 quality threshold and the strictest error-elimination algorithm, was used for CDR3 identification, clonotype clustering and error correction. A nonparametric unseen species model with Euler transformation was used to estimate a lower bound on total TCR beta diversity. Clones were called with MiXCR by TCRdb after fastp trimmed the public reads at Q25, and only in-frame beta chains were retained. Rows merge per CDR3 protein into single entries with the most common DNA and genes. The V and J calls come from TCRdb's annotation, not from the publication. Here the sample has 850,000 to 1,300,000 distinct CDR3 sequences; 35% to 50% occur a single time. The top ten clones comprise under 20% of the sample.

The donors were around 39 Caucasian individuals from Russia, aged roughly 6 to 100 years, who were systemically healthy. Each donor gave 8 to 10 milliliters of peripheral blood, drawn into EDTA-treated Vacutainer tubes. Ficoll-Paque density-gradient centrifugation was used to isolate PBMCs, with at least 6.5 million obtained per sample. Trizol reagent was used to extract total RNA from PBMCs, with at least 6 micrograms per sample. Naive CD45RAhigh/CD27high T cell percentages were measured by flow cytometry on a PBMC aliquot from every donor. This clonotype was detected many times. Its binding antigen is unknown. Base qualities were left out, and no much larger clone turns up one base away.

The source is a woman in her sixties in good health. The source material was blood. Here the chain combines TRBV20-1 and TRBJ2-1; the D segment could be TRBD1, given 6 matching bases. The DNA is TGCAGTGCTAGAGACCAGACAGGTTGGGGGCAGTTCTTC. Its coded protein is CSARDQTGWGQFF.